This TCR beta chain emerged from a study of identical twins. The study's findings and limits: Abundant cord blood beta clonotypes carried fewer insertions; memory repertoires showed none.

There are a few counts of this clonotype. Its specificity is not known. The V segment lost 1 base and the J segment 9 bases; nucleotides outside the gene matches: 5. Germline V gene data show CDR1 as SGHAT and CDR2 as FQNNGV. There are 14 residues in the CDR3. TCRdb re-called the 5' RACE reads through MiXCR, storing one row per CDR3 protein. In the table there are around 290,000 distinct CDR3 sequences, nearly 9.5% of which are singletons. The sample was also linked to a second study, of yellow fever vaccine responses in identical twins.

What was sequenced was CD8+ T cells sorted from blood. V and J are TRBV11-2 and TRBJ2-1; 8 nucleotides align to TRBD1. This TCR came from a woman younger than 30 in good health. CDR3 loop: CASSLGPTGVEQFF. CDR3 coding DNA: TGTGCCAGCAGCTTAGGTCCGACAGGGGTTGAGCAGTTCTTC.